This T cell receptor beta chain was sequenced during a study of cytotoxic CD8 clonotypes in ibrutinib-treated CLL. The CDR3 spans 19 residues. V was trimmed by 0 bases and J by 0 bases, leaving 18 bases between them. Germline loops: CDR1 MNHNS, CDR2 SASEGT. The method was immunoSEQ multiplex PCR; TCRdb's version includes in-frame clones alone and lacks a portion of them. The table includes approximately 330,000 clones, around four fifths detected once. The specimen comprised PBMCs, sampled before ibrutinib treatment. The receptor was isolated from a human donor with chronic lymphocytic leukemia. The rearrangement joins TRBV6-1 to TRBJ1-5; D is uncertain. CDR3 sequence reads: CASSEALRRIGNSNQPQHF. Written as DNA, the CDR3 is TGTGCCAGCAGTGAAGCGCTTAGGAGGATTGGGAATAGCAATCAGCCCCAGCATTTT.